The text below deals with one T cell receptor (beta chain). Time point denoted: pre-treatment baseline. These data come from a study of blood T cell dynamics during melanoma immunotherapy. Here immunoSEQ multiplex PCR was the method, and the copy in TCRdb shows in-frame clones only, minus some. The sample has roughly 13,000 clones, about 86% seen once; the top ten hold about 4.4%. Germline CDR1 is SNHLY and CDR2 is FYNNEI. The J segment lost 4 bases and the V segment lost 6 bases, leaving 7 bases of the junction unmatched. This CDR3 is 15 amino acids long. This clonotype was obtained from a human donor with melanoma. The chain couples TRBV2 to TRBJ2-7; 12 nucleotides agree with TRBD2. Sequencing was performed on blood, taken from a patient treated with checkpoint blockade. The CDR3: CASRARTSGEYEQYF. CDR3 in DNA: TGTGCCAGCAGAGCCCGGACTAGCGGGGAGTACGAGCAGTACTTC. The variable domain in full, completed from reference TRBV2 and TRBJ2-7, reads EPEVTQTPSHQVTQMGQEVILRCVPISNHLYFYWYRQILGQKVEFLVSFYNNEISEKSEIFDDQFSVERPDGSNFTLKIRSTKLEDSAMYFCASRARTSGEYEQYFGPGTRLTVT.